The 27 T cell receptor beta chains below come from one sample, sequenced in a study of CD8+CD57+ T cells in acquired aplastic anemia. Profiling of TCR beta VDJ combinations and CDR3 sequences used genomic DNA as template. Via MiXCR, TCRdb re-called the reads, giving one row per CDR3 protein. Seen here are hundreds of thousands of distinct CDR3 sequences, about two thirds observed once, and the top ten hold under 5%. Sequencing was performed on sorted CD4+, CD8+, or CD8+CD57+ T cells (not recorded which) from PBMCs. Receptors originate from a human donor in good health, serving as a control.

The chain carries TRBV12-3 or TRBV12-4 and TRBJ2-1; TRBD2 matches at 14 bases. The CDR3 sequence is 15 residues long. Unmatched junction bases numbered 5, after V lost 7 bases and J lost 6 bases. This chain's CDR3 is CASILGTSGGNEQFF. The CDR3 nucleotides are TGTGCCAGCATCCTTGGGACTAGCGGGGGCAATGAGCAGTTCTTC.

This rearrangement joins TRBV29-1 to TRBJ2-7; D could derive from TRBD1 or TRBD2 (5 bases each). Germline V gene sequence: CDR1 SQVTM, CDR2 ANQGSEA. The germline V and J ends were trimmed by 3 bases and 4 bases, with 19 bases remaining between them. The CDR3 extends over 15 amino acids. This CDR3 is CSVEDSSRQQYEQYF. The CDR3 DNA is TGCAGCGTTGAGGACTCTTCCCGACAGCAATACGAGCAGTACTTC.

This rearrangement joins TRBV7-9 to TRBJ1-1, with no clear D. The V gene's germline CDR1 is SEHNR and CDR2 FQNEAQ (reference sequence). V was trimmed by 5 bases and J by 3 bases, leaving 10 bases between them. The CDR3 totals 13 residues. The CDR3 protein is CASSQNIDTEAFF. The CDR3 DNA sequence: TGTGCCAGCAGCCAGAACATAGACACTGAAGCTTTCTTT.

This sequence joins TRBV5-4 and TRBJ1-1; the D is unclear. The germline gives CDR1 SGHNT, CDR2 YYREEE (reference sequence). The V end was cut by 0 bases, the J end by 4 bases, with 7 bases between. This CDR3 region has 13 residues. Here the CDR3 DNA reads TGTGCCAGCAGCTTGGGGGCGGGCACTGAAGCTTTCTTT. Protein: CASSLGAGTEAFF.

The sample holds many counts of this clonotype. The rearrangement joins TRBV3-1 to TRBJ1-2; 7 bases agree with TRBD1. The CDR3 length is 14 residues. Germline V gene lookup returns CDR1 LGHDT and CDR2 YNNKEL (reference sequence). V lost 5 bases, J lost 7 bases, and 10 bases stayed unmatched. The CDR3 DNA reads as TGTGCCAGCAGCTTCCAACCGGGGACAGCTGGCTACACCTTC. This sequence encodes CASSFQPGTAGYTF.

The chain has TRBV9 and TRBJ2-7; 8 positions match TRBD2. The CDR3 totals 14 residues. V trimming: 3 bases; J trimming: 9 bases; junction bases outside the gene matches: 11. The germline CDR1 and CDR2 sequences are SGDLS and YYNGEE. CDR3 bases: TGTGCCAGCAGCGGAGACGGGAGGGGGTGCGCGCAGTACTTC. Residues: CASSGDGRGCAQYF.

This clonotype appeared a few times. Here the CDR3 omits its conserved ending phenylalanine or tryptophan, so a read error is the likely source. This rearrangement joins TRBV28 to TRBJ1-1; 9 bases line up with TRBD1. This CDR3 spans 16 amino acids. J lost 1 base, V lost 6 bases, and 9 bases had no gene match. Per the germline V gene, CDR1 is MDHEN and CDR2 is SYDVKM. The CDR3 DNA reads as TGTGCCAGCAGGCAACTCGGGACAGGGACGAACACTGAAGCTTTCCTT. It yields the protein CASRQLGTGTNTEAFL.

Many counts were recorded for this clonotype. DNA for the CDR3: TGTGCCAGCAGCTTAGGACAGGGGATGTTGGATGAGCAGTTCTTC. This codes for CASSLGQGMLDEQFF. V usage is TRBV7-2 and J usage is TRBJ2-1, with 8 positions matching TRBD1. Germline V CDR1 and CDR2: SGHTA, FQGNSA. The CDR3 has 15 residues. V lost 1 base to trimming and J lost 8 bases; unmatched junction nucleotides: 7.

The chain uses TRBV5-1 and TRBJ2-1, with D uncertain. The germline V and J ends were trimmed by 0 bases and 10 bases, with 11 bases remaining between them. Germline CDR1 reads SGHRS; CDR2 reads YFSETQ. The CDR3 runs to 13 residues. CDR3 nucleotide sequence: TGCGCCAGCAGCTTGGCTACTGTCGACGAGCAGTTCTTC. Translating it yields CASSLATVDEQFF. The whole variable domain, filled in from reference TRBV5-1 and TRBJ2-1, reads KAGVTQTPRYLIKTRGQQVTLSCSPISGHRSVSWYQQTPGQGLQFLFEYFSETQRNKGNFPGRFSGRQFSNSRSEMNVSTLELGDSALYLCASSLATVDEQFFGPGTRLTVL.

This clonotype has more than one count but fewer than ten. A junction end diverges from the germline sequence, so it may reflect a read error. The rearrangement uses TRBV10-3 and TRBJ1-3, with a possible D match to TRBD1 (6 bases). Germline assignment: CDR1 ENHRY and CDR2 SYGVKD. The CDR3 length is 17 residues. The CDR3: CASSYPPGQLRGTTIYF. Here the CDR3 DNA reads TGTGCCAGCAGTTACCCGCCCGGACAGCTCAGAGGAACCACCATATATTTT.

This sequence joins TRBV20-1 and TRBJ1-1, with TRBD1 matching over 7 bases. CDR3 length: 12 residues. The V gene end was trimmed by 5 bases and the J gene end by 11 bases; junction bases not matched to a gene: 11. Germline-derived CDR1 and CDR2 are DFQATT and SNEGSKA (reference sequence). The CDR3 nucleotides read TGCAGTGCTTGGAACAGGGGCACCGGGGCTTTCTTT. Its protein is CSAWNRGTGAFF.

The chain has TRBV12-3 or TRBV12-4 and TRBJ1-5; no reliable D call. Trimming took off 6 bases at V and 0 bases at J, with 12 bases between the two ends. CDR3 size: 15 residues. The CDR3 loop reads CASRFRPDSNQPQHF. DNA of the CDR3: TGTGCCAGCAGGTTCCGACCCGATAGCAATCAGCCCCAGCATTTT.

The V gene is TRBV20-1, the J gene TRBJ2-5; no clear D gene. The germline gives CDR1 DFQATT, CDR2 SNEGSKA (reference sequence). Between the trimmed V and J ends, which lost 3 bases and 6 bases, there was a span of 11 bases. There are 12 residues in the CDR3. CDR3: CSASVVSQTQYF. Here the CDR3 DNA reads TGCAGTGCTAGCGTGGTTTCTCAGACCCAGTACTTC.

A note on this clonotype: Relative to the germline gene, one junction end is altered; a read error may explain this. The J gene is TRBJ2-5, the V gene TRBV7-3; 11 bases agree with TRBD2. The germline V gene encodes CDR1 SGHTA and CDR2 FQGTGA. The CDR3 sequence is 15 residues long. CDR3 in amino acids: CATSLAGGGTETQYF. The CDR3 region has the DNA TGTGCCACCAGCTTAGCGGGGGGGGGGACAGAGACCCAGTACTTC. Drawing the rest from reference TRBV7-3 and TRBJ2-5, the complete variable domain is GAGVSQTPSNKVTEKGKYVELRCDPISGHTALYWYRQSLGQGPEFLIYFQGTGAADDSGLPNDRFFAVRPEGSVSTLKIQRTERGDSAVYLCATSLAGGGTETQYFGPGTRLLVL.

This chain uses TRBV20-1 with TRBJ2-5; 13 positions match TRBD2. The CDR3 length is 14 residues. The trim removed 6 bases at V and 3 bases at J, leaving 4 bases unmatched. Germline-derived CDR1 and CDR2 are DFQATT and SNEGSKA (reference sequence). In DNA, the CDR3 is TGCAGTGCGACGGGACTAGCGGGGAAAGAGACCCAGTACTTC. Encoded protein: CSATGLAGKETQYF.

The chain is built from TRBV12-3 or TRBV12-4 and TRBJ2-7; 8 positions agree with TRBD1. The V and J ends lost 6 bases and 5 bases, in that order; junction bases with no gene match: 9. This CDR3 region has 14 residues. CDR3 sequence reads: CASSTGQGQNEQYF. For the CDR3, the DNA is TGTGCCAGCAGCACCGGACAGGGACAGAACGAGCAGTACTTC.

This CDR3 is CASSLGSGGSSTDTQYF. DNA for the CDR3: TGTGCCAGCAGCTTAGGGTCCGGGGGATCTAGCACAGATACGCAGTATTTT. V and J are TRBV7-2 and TRBJ2-3, with D possibly TRBD2 on 6 matching bases. Trimming stripped 1 base from V and 0 bases from J, with 14 bases between. The CDR3 length is 17 residues. Germline assignment: CDR1 SGHTA and CDR2 FQGNSA.

This clonotype was seen repeatedly, ten times or more. The chain recombines TRBV5-6 with TRBJ1-5, with D uncertain. V was trimmed by 1 base and J by 7 bases, leaving 9 bases between them. CDR3 length: 13 residues. Germline V lookup: CDR1 SGHDT, CDR2 YYEEEE. CDR3 in DNA: TGTGCCAGCAGCTTGTATCCTAACCAGCCCCAGCATTTT. Translation: CASSLYPNQPQHF.

This clonotype was counted at least ten times. This chain connects TRBV11-2 to TRBJ2-5; TRBD1 or TRBD2 may be the D gene (5 bases each). The CDR3 extends over 13 amino acids. Trimming left V 5 bases short and J 1 base short, with 8 bases between. Germline lookup yields CDR1 SGHAT and CDR2 FQNNGV. CDR3 sequence reads: CASSRGVQETQYF. DNA for the CDR3: TGTGCCAGCAGCCGAGGGGTCCAAGAGACCCAGTACTTC.

This clonotype was found a few times. One junction end does not reproduce the germline sequence, and a read error may be involved. The chain links TRBV7-9 to TRBJ2-7; the D gene is possibly TRBD2 (6 bases). CDR1 is SEHNR and CDR2 is FQNEAQ in the germline V gene (reference sequence). This CDR3 is built from 14 residues. CDR3 nucleotides: TGTGCCAGCAGCTTTGGGGGAGGAGAGACCCAGTACTTCTTC. Protein: CASSFGGGETQYFF.

The chain combines TRBV19 with TRBJ2-3; the match to TRBD2 covers 14 bases. The CDR3 is 14 amino acids. V shed 10 bases, J shed 5 bases, and the junction held 5 bases outside the gene matches. The V gene's germline CDR1 is LNHDA and CDR2 SQIVND (reference sequence). The CDR3 DNA follows: TGTGCCACGACTAGCGGGAGGGCCCGAGATACGCAGTATTTT. This encodes CATTSGRARDTQYF.

The chain recombines TRBV2 with TRBJ1-1; no firm D call. The ends were cut back, 5 bases at V and 6 bases at J, with 16 bases in the middle. The CDR3 consists of 14 residues. The germline gives CDR1 SNHLY, CDR2 FYNNEI. The DNA for the CDR3 is TGTGCCAGCAGTTTATCCGGGCAGATCCCTGAAGCTTTCTTT. Protein sequence: CASSLSGQIPEAFF.

CDR3 nucleotide sequence: TGTGCCACCAGTGATTTACACAGCACTCTCTCTGGAAACACCATATATTTT. Its protein is CATSDLHSTLSGNTIYF. The V gene is TRBV24-1, the J gene TRBJ1-3; no firm D call. The germline V gene encodes CDR1 KGHDR and CDR2 SFDVKD. The V end was cut by 1 base, the J end by 0 bases, with 12 bases between. The CDR3 is 17 residues long.

The chain couples TRBV10-3 to TRBJ1-3; 7 bases line up with TRBD1. The CDR3 runs 16 residues. Germline V gives CDR1 ENHRY, CDR2 SYGVKD. After removal of 8 bases from V and 3 bases from J, the junction contained 13 bases not matched to a gene. Written as DNA, the CDR3 is TGTGCCATCGGAGGGACAGTACCTCGTGATGGAAACACCATATATTTT. This gives the protein CAIGGTVPRDGNTIYF.

The gene calls are TRBV7-8 and TRBJ2-1; D is ambiguous. Germline-derived CDR1 and CDR2 are SGHVS and FQNEAQ. The CDR3 spans 15 residues. V lost 1 base and J lost 5, with 12 bases in between. CDR3 nucleotide sequence: TGTGCCAGCAGCTTAGAGCCCTACCCTAACAATGAGCAGTTCTTC. Its translation is CASSLEPYPNNEQFF.

This clonotype was detected only a few times. The chain combines TRBV11-3 with TRBJ1-6; the D gene is possibly TRBD1 (5 bases). V was cut by 5 bases and J by 5 bases, with 13 bases left in between. The CDR3 is 15 residues long. Per the germline V gene, CDR1 is SGHNT and CDR2 is YENEEA. CDR3 amino acids: CASSGAGADNSPLHF. The CDR3 DNA reads as TGTGCCAGCAGCGGGGCTGGGGCAGATAATTCACCCCTCCACTTT.

This clonotype was detected ten times or more. The CDR3 coding sequence is TGCAGTGCTAGTGGGGGACTAGCAAGGTCCGGGGAGCTGTTTTTT. Encoded protein: CSASGGLARSGELFF. The J gene is TRBJ2-2, the V gene TRBV20-1; TRBD2 matches 9 bases. CDR1 and CDR2 (germline): DFQATT, SNEGSKA (reference sequence). Trimming cost V 3 bases and J 6 bases; bases outside gene matches: 8. The CDR3 runs to 15 residues.